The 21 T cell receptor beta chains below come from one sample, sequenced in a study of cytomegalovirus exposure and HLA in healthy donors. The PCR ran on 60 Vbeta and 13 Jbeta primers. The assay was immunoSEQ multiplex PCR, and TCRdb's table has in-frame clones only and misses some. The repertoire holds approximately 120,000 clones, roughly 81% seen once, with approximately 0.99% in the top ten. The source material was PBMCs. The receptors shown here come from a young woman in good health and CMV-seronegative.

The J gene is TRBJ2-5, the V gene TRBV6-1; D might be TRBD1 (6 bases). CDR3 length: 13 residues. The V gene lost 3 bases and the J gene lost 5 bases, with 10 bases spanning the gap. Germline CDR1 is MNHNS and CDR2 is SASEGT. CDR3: CASSEGARETQYF. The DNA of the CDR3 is TGTGCCAGCAGTGAGGGGGCTCGGGAGACCCAGTACTTC.

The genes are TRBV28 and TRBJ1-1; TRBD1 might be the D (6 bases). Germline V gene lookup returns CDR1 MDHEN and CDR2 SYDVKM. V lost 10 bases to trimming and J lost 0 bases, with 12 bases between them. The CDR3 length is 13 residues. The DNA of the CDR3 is TGTGCCATATGGACAGACTTGAACACTGAAGCTTTCTTT. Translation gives CAIWTDLNTEAFF.

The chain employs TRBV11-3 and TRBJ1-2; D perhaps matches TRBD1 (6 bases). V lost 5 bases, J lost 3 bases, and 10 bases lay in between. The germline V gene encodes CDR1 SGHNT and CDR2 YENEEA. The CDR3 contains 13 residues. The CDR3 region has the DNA TGTGCCAGCAGCACCTACAGGGACTATGGCTACACCTTC. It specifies CASSTYRDYGYTF.

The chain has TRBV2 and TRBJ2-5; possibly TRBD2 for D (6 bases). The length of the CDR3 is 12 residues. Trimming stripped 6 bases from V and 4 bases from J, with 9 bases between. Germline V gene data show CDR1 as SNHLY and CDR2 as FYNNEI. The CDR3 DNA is TGTGCCAGCAGGGGGCGGGGAGAGACCCAGTACTTC. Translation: CASRGRGETQYF.

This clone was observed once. CDR3 sequence: CAWARGDYEQYF. CDR3 nucleotide sequence: TGTGCCTGGGCACGGGGTGACTACGAGCAGTACTTC. The chain recombines TRBV30 with TRBJ2-7, with D possibly TRBD2 on 5 matching bases. The CDR3 extends over 12 amino acids. The germline V and J ends were trimmed by 5 bases and 3 bases, with 11 bases remaining between them. Germline assignment: CDR1 GTSNPN and CDR2 SVGIG (reference sequence).

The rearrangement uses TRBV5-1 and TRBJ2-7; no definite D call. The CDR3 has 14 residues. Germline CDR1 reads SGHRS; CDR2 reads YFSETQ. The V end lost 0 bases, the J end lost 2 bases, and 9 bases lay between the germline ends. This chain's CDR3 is CASSLALAAYEQYF. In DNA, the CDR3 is TGCGCCAGCAGCTTGGCTTTGGCAGCCTACGAGCAGTACTTC.

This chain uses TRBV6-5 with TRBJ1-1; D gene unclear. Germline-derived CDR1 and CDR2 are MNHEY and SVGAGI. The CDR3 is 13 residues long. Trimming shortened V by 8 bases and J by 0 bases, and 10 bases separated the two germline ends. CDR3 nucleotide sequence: TGTGCCAGCGCCATCACATTGAACACTGAAGCTTTCTTT. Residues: CASAITLNTEAFF.

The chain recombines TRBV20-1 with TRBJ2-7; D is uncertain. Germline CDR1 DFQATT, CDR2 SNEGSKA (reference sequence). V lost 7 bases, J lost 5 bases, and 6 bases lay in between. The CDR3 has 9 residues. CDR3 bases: TGCAGTGTTCTTGACGAGCAGTACTTC. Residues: CSVLDEQYF.

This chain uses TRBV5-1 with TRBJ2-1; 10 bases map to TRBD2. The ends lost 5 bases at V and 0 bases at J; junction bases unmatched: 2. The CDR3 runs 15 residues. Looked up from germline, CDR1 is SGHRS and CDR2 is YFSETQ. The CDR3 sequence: CASRLAGASYNEQFF. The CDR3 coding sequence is TGCGCCAGCAGGCTAGCGGGGGCCTCCTACAATGAGCAGTTCTTC.

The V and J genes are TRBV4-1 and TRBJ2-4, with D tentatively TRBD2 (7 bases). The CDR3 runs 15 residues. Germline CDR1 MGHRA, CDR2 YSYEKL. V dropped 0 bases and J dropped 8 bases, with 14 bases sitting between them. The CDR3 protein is CASSQDWGGLDIQYF. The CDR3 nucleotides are TGCGCCAGCAGCCAAGATTGGGGGGGCTTAGACATTCAGTACTTC.

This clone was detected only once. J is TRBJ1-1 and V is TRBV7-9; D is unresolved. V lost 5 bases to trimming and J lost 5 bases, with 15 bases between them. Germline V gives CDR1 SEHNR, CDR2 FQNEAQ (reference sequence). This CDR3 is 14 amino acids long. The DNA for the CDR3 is TGTGCCAGCAGCCCAGGAAACCCAGGTACTGAAGCTTTCTTT. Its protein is CASSPGNPGTEAFF.

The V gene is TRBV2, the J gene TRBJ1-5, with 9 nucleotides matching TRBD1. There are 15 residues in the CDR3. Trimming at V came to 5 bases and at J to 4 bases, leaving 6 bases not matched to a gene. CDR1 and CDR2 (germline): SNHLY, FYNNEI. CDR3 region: CASSKGQGKNQPQHF. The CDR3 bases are TGTGCCAGCAGTAAGGGACAGGGAAAGAATCAGCCCCAGCATTTT.

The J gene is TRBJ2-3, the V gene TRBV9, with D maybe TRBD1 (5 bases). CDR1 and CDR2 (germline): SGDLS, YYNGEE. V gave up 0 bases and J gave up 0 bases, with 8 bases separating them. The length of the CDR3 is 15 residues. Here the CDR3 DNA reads TGTGCCAGCAGCGTAGCGCCAGGGAGCACAGATACGCAGTATTTT. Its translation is CASSVAPGSTDTQYF. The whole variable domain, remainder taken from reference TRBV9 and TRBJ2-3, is DSGVTQTPKHLITATGQRVTLRCSPRSGDLSVYWYQQSLDQGLQFLIQYYNGEERAKGNILERFSAQQFPDLHSELNLSSLELGDSALYFCASSVAPGSTDTQYFGPGTRLTVL.

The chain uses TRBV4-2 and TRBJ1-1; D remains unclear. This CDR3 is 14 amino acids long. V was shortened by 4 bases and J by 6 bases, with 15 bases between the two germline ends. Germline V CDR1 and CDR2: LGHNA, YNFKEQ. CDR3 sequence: CASSPGRVGAEAFF. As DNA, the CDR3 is TGTGCCAGCAGCCCCGGGAGGGTAGGCGCTGAAGCTTTCTTT.

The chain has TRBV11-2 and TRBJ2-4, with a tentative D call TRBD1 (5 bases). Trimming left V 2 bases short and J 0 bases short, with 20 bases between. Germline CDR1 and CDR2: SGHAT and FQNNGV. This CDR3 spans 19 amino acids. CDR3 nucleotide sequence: TGTGCCAGCAGCTTATATGGGCCGACAGAAATGGGAGCCAAAAACATTCAGTACTTC. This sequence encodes CASSLYGPTEMGAKNIQYF.

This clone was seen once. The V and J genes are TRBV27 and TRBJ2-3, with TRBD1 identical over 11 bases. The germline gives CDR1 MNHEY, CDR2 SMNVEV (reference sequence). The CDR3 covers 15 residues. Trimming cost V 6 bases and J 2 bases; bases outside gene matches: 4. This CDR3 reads CASSRDRGYTDTQYF. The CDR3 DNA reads TGTGCCAGCAGCCGGGACAGGGGGTACACAGATACGCAGTATTTT.

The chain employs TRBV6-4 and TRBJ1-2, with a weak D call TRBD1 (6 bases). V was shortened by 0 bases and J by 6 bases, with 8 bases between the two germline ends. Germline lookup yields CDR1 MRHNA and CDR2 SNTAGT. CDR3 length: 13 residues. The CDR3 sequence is CASSDSGTNGYTF. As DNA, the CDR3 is TGTGCCAGCAGTGACTCGGGGACAAATGGCTACACCTTC.

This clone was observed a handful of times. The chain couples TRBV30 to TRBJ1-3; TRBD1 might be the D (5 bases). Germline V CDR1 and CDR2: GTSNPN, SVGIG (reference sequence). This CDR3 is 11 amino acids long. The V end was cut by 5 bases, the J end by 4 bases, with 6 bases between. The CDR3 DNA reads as TGTGCCTGGGGGGCGGGAAACACCATATATTTT. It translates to CAWGAGNTIYF.

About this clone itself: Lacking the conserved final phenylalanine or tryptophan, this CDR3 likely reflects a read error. Here the CDR3 reads CASSPGRGPINYGYTL. CDR3 in DNA: TGTGCCAGCTCACCGGGCAGGGGCCCTATTAACTATGGCTACACCCTC. The chain is built from TRBV18 and TRBJ1-2; possibly TRBD1 for D (6 bases). Germline values: CDR1 KGHSH, CDR2 LQKENI. Trimming took 3 bases from V and 1 from J, leaving 15 bases between them. The CDR3 runs 16 residues.

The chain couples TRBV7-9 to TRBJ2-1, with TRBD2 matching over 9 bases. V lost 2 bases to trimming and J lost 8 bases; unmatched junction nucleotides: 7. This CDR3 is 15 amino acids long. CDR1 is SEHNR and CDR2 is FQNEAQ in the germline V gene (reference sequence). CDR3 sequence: CASSLTLAGLDEQFF. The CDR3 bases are TGTGCCAGCAGCTTAACACTAGCGGGTCTGGATGAGCAGTTCTTC.

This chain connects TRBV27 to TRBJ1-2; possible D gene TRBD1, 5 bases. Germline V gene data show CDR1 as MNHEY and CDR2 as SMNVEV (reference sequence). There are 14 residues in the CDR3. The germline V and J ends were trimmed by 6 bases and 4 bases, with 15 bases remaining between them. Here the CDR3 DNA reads TGTGCCAGCAGCCCCCGAGGCAGGGCCTATGGCTACACCTTC. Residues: CASSPRGRAYGYTF.